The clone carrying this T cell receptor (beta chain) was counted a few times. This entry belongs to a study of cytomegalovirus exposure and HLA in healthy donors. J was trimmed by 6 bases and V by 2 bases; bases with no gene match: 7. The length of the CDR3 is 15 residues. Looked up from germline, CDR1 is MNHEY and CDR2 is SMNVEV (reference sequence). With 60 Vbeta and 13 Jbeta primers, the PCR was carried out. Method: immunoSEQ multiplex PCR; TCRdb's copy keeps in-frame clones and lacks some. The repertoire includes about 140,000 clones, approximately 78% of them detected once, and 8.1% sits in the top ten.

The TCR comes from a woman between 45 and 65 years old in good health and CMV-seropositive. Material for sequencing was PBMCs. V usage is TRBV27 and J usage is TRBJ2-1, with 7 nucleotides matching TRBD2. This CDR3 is CASSLVSGVLNEQFF. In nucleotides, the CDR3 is TGTGCCAGCAGTTTAGTCAGCGGGGTACTCAATGAGCAGTTCTTC.